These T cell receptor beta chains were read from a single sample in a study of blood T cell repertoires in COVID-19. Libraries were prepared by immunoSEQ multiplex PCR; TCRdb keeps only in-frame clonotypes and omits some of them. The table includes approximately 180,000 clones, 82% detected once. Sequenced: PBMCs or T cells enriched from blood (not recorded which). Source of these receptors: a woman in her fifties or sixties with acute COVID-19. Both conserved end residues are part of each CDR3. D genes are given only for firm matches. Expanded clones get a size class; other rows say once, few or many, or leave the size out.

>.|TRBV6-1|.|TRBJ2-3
CASSELSRDDDTQYF
TGTGCCAGCAGTGAATTGTCCCGGGATGACGATACGCAGTATTTT
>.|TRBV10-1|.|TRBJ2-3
CASSEKGVSDTQYF
TGCGCCAGCAGTGAAAAGGGGGTCTCAGATACGCAGTATTTT
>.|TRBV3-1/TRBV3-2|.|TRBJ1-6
CASSQDGESPLHF
TGTGCCAGCAGCCAAGACGGGGAATCACCCCTCCACTTT
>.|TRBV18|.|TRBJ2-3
CASSPPKAGFSTDTQYF
TGTGCCAGCTCACCACCGAAGGCGGGGTTCAGCACAGATACGCAGTATTTT
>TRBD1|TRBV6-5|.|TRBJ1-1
CASRTTGGATEAFF
TGTGCCAGCAGAACGACAGGGGGGGCCACTGAAGCTTTCTTT
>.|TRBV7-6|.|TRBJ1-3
CASSSLSVSGNTIYF
TGTGCCAGCAGCTCCCTCTCCGTCTCTGGAAACACCATATATTTT
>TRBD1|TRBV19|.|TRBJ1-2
CASRQTTGKGGYTF
TGTGCCAGTAGGCAAACGACAGGGAAAGGAGGCTACACCTTC
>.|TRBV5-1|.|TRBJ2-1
CASSLGAGGAVESEQFF
TGCGCCAGCAGCTTGGGAGCGGGCGGGGCCGTTGAGTCTGAGCAGTTCTTC
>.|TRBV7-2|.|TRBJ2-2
CASSLRLADTGELFF
TGTGCCAGCAGCTTACGGCTAGCCGACACCGGGGAGCTGTTTTTT
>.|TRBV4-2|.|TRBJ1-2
CASSQDVAVPGHGYTF
TGTGCCAGCAGCCAAGATGTGGCCGTCCCTGGGCATGGCTACACCTTC
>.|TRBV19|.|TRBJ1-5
CASSMHPPVAGNQPQHF
TGTGCCAGTAGTATGCACCCCCCTGTTGCAGGAAATCAGCCCCAGCATTTT
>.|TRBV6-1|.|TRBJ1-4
CASSARQGGTNEKLFF
TGTGCCAGCAGTGCCCGGCAGGGTGGGACTAATGAAAAACTGTTTTTT
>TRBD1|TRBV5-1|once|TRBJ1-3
CASSFGLGQGFGNTIYF
TGCGCCAGCAGCTTCGGTTTGGGACAGGGGTTTGGAAACACCATATATTTT
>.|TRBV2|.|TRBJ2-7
CASSDLATLEQYF
TGTGCCAGCAGTGATTTGGCCACGCTCGAGCAGTACTTC
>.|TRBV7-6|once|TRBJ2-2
CASSLRVTGELFF
TGTGCCAGCAGCTTAAGAGTTACCGGGGAGCTGTTTTTT
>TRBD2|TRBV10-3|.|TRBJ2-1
CAISVLAGGYNEQFF
TGTGCCATCAGCGTATTAGCGGGAGGGTACAATGAGCAGTTCTTC
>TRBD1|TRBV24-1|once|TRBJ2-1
CATSERTGWADEQFF
TGTGCCACCAGTGAAAGGACAGGGTGGGCCGATGAGCAGTTCTTC
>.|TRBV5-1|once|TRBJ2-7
CASSSVSYEQYF
TGCGCCAGCAGCTCTGTCTCCTACGAGCAGTACTTC
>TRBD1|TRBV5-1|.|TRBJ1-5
CASSPGTGTYQPQHF
TGCGCCAGCAGCCCCGGGACAGGGACTTATCAGCCCCAGCATTTT
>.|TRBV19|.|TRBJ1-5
CASTEEAGNQPQHF
TGTGCCAGTACCGAGGAGGCGGGCAATCAGCCCCAGCATTTT
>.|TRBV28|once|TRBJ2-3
CASSLPQGPDTQYF
TGTGCCAGCAGTTTACCCCAGGGCCCAGATACGCAGTATTTT
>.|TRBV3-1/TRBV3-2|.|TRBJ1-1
CASSQATRSEAFF
TGTGCCAGCAGCCAAGCTACACGGAGTGAAGCTTTCTTT
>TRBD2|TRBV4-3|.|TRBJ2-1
CASSQVPLAGGPDEQFF
TGCGCCAGCAGCCAAGTCCCTCTGGCGGGGGGGCCTGATGAGCAGTTCTTC
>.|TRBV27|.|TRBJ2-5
CASSPRPVGQETQYF
TGTGCCAGCAGTCCTCGGCCCGTCGGGCAAGAGACCCAGTACTTC
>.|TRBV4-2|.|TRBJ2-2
CASSQAGGANTGELFF
TGTGCCAGCAGCCAAGCCGGGGGAGCGAACACCGGGGAGCTGTTTTTT
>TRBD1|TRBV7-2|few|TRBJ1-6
CASSLAGTGTVNSPLHF
TGTGCCAGCAGCTTAGCAGGAACCGGGACAGTTAATTCACCCCTCCACTTT
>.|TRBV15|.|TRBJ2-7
CATSRDRSVYEQYF
TGTGCCACCAGCAGAGATCGATCAGTGTACGAGCAGTACTTC
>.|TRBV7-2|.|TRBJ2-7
CASSFSSELTYEQYF
TGTGCCAGCAGCTTTAGCAGCGAGCTTACCTACGAGCAGTACTTC
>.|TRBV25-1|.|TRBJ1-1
CASRMTDTEAFF
TGTGCCAGCAGGATGACAGACACTGAAGCTTTCTTT
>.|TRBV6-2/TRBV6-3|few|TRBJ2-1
CASSSHYAYNEQFF
TGTGCCAGCAGTTCCCACTACGCTTACAATGAGCAGTTCTTC
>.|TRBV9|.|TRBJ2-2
CASGRFRENTGELFF
TGTGCCAGCGGTCGGTTCAGGGAAAACACCGGGGAGCTGTTTTTT
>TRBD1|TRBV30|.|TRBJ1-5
CAWSVPGGWQPQHF
TGTGCCTGGAGTGTACCAGGGGGGTGGCAGCCCCAGCATTTT
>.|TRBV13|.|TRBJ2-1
CASSTRLLGEEYNEQFF
TGTGCCAGCAGCACGCGCCTTCTAGGAGAAGAATACAATGAGCAGTTCTTC
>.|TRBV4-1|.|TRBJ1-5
CASSPSGQLGTQPQHF
TGCGCCAGCAGCCCCTCCGGACAGCTGGGGACTCAGCCCCAGCATTTT
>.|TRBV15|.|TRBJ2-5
CATSNFVEQETQYF
TGTGCCACCAGCAATTTCGTAGAACAAGAGACCCAGTACTTC
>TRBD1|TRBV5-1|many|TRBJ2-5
CASSLAGSGTGQETQYF
TGCGCCAGCAGCTTGGCGGGATCCGGGACAGGGCAAGAGACCCAGTACTTC
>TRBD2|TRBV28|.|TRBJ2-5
CASSWGSGGPRTQYF
TGTGCCAGCAGTTGGGGCAGCGGGGGTCCGCGGACCCAGTACTTC
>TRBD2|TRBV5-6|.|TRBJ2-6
CASSPGLAGVSGANVLTF
TGTGCCAGCAGCCCTGGACTAGCGGGAGTCTCTGGGGCCAACGTCCTGACTTTC
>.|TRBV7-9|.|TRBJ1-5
CASSPQGGNQPQHF
TGTGCCAGCAGCCCCCAGGGCGGAAATCAGCCCCAGCATTTT
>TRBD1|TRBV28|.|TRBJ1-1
CASRSGTEIEAFF
TGTGCCAGCAGATCAGGGACAGAAATTGAAGCTTTCTTT
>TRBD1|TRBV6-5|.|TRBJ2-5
CASSYVNRGETQYF
TGTGCCAGCAGTTACGTGAACAGGGGTGAGACCCAGTACTTC
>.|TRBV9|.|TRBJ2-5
CASSVQGFGETQYF
TGTGCCAGCAGCGTTCAGGGGTTTGGGGAGACCCAGTACTTC
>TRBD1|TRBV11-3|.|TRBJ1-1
CASGRGMTEAFF
TGTGCCAGCGGCAGGGGGATGACTGAAGCTTTCTTT
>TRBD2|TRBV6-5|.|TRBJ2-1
CASRQSGGAWEQFF
TGTGCCAGCAGGCAAAGCGGGGGGGCATGGGAGCAGTTCTTC
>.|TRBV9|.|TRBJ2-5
CASSSLEPQETQYF
TGTGCCAGCAGCTCACTAGAGCCTCAAGAGACCCAGTACTTC
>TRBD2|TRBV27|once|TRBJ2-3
CASSLKLAGEGADTQYF
TGTGCCAGCAGTTTAAAACTAGCGGGGGAAGGGGCAGATACGCAGTATTTT
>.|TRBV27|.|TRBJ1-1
CASSAGTVEAFF
TGTGCCAGCAGTGCTGGGACTGTTGAAGCTTTCTTT
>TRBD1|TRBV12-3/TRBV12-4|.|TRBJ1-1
CASSFTGGEAFF
TGTGCCAGCAGTTTTACAGGGGGTGAAGCTTTCTTT
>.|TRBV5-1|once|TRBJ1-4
CASSPGGILGLFF
TGCGCCAGCAGCCCGGGAGGGATACTTGGACTGTTTTTT
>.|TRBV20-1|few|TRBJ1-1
CSASQGNTEAFF
TGCAGTGCTAGTCAGGGTAACACTGAAGCTTTCTTT
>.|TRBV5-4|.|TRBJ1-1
CASRSWGGWTEAFF
TGTGCCAGCAGGTCGTGGGGGGGTTGGACTGAAGCTTTCTTT
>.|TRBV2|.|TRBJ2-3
CASGLTSNTDTQYF
TGTGCCAGCGGTCTGACTAGTAACACAGATACGCAGTATTTT
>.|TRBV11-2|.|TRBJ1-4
CASSLGSREKLFF
TGTGCCAGCAGCTTGGGTTCGCGGGAAAAACTGTTTTTT
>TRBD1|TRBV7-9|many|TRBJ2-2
CARHMDRGRLDVTGELFF
TGTGCTCGTCACATGGACAGGGGAAGGCTGGACGTAACCGGGGAGCTGTTTTTT
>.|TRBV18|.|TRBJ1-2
CASSPRDFVRILGYTF
TGTGCCAGCTCACCGAGGGACTTCGTCAGGATTTTGGGCTACACCTTC
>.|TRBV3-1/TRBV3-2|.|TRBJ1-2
CASSQGGGYGYTF
TGTGCCAGCAGCCAAGGTGGAGGGTATGGCTACACCTTC
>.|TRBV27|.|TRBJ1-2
CASSFNLRHLNYGYTF
TGTGCCAGCAGTTTCAATTTGAGGCACCTTAACTATGGCTACACCTTC